Below are 27 T cell receptor beta chains sequenced from a single sample in a study of T cells after yellow fever vaccination. TCRdb reprocessed the 5' RACE reads with MiXCR, giving one entry per CDR3 protein. The data contain approximately 550,000 distinct CDR3 sequences, roughly 19% of them singletons. The sequencing used PBMCs, collected 15 days after the yellow fever booster vaccination. Source of these receptors: a man aged 25 to 45 who received the YFV17D yellow fever vaccine.

J is TRBJ1-6 and V is TRBV5-1; no clear D gene. Trimming stripped 1 base from V and 9 bases from J, with 8 bases between. The germline V gene has CDR1 SGHRS and CDR2 YFSETQ. The CDR3 runs to 13 residues. The CDR3 DNA reads as TGCGCCAGCAGCTTGTATCAAGGTTCACCCCTCCACTTT. This gives the protein CASSLYQGSPLHF.

The V gene is TRBV7-2, the J gene TRBJ2-4; D may be TRBD1 (5 bases). Germline-derived CDR1 and CDR2 are SGHTA and FQGNSA. This CDR3 spans 14 amino acids. V dropped 5 bases and J dropped 1 base, with 9 bases sitting between them. The CDR3 DNA follows: TGTGCCAGCAGCACCCCAGGGGCCAAAAACATTCAGTACTTC. Residues: CASSTPGAKNIQYF.

The J gene is TRBJ2-5, the V gene TRBV7-9; 12 positions agree with TRBD2. This CDR3 comprises 16 residues. J was trimmed by 0 bases and V by 5 bases; bases with no gene match: 4. Germline CDR1 SEHNR, CDR2 FQNEAQ (reference sequence). The CDR3 DNA follows: TGTGCCAGCAGCCGGAGGACTAGCGGGAACCAAGAGACCCAGTACTTC. This translates into CASSRRTSGNQETQYF. Together with reference TRBV7-9 and TRBJ2-5, the CDR3 gives the full variable domain: DTGVSQNPRHKITKRGQNVTFRCDPISEHNRLYWYRQTLGQGPEFLTYFQNEAQLEKSRLLSDRFSAERPKGSFSTLEIQRTEQGDSAMYLCASSRRTSGNQETQYFGPGTRLLVL.

The gene calls are TRBV20-1 and TRBJ2-1; 10 positions agree with TRBD2. With 6 bases clipped from V and 7 bases from J, the junction kept 12 bases outside the gene matches. The CDR3 length is 15 residues. Germline values: CDR1 DFQATT, CDR2 SNEGSKA (reference sequence). The CDR3 DNA follows: TGCAGTGCGTGCCTCCTAGCGGGAGCGGGAAATGAGCAGTTCTTC. It yields the protein CSACLLAGAGNEQFF.

This clonotype has just a few counts. The genes are TRBV29-1 and TRBJ2-5; 9 positions match TRBD2. This CDR3 spans 14 amino acids. Germline lookup yields CDR1 SQVTM and CDR2 ANQGSEA. The V segment lost 8 bases and the J segment 4 bases; nucleotides outside the gene matches: 11. CDR3 coding DNA: TGCAGCATAGGGAGGACTAGCGTTACAGAGACCCAGTACTTC. Translating gives CSIGRTSVTETQYF.

V gene TRBV6-1 combines with J gene TRBJ2-3; 7 bases line up with TRBD1. Germline V gene lookup returns CDR1 MNHNS and CDR2 SASEGT. This CDR3 has 17 residues. Unmatched junction bases numbered 12, after V lost 6 bases and J lost 0 bases. Written as DNA, the CDR3 is TGTGCCAGCAGACGACAGGGCGGCGGGTTAAGCACAGATACGCAGTATTTT. This codes for CASRRQGGGLSTDTQYF.

The chain links TRBV20-1 to TRBJ2-1, with TRBD1 matching 7 bases. The CDR3 runs 15 residues. Germline V gives CDR1 DFQATT, CDR2 SNEGSKA (reference sequence). The V gene end was trimmed by 3 bases and the J gene end by 8 bases; junction bases not matched to a gene: 13. The CDR3 sequence: CSARKGDRVGHEQFF. CDR3 nucleotide sequence: TGCAGTGCTAGGAAAGGCGACAGGGTAGGCCATGAGCAGTTCTTC.

The chain is built from TRBV7-9 and TRBJ2-1, with 10 bases fitting TRBD2. The ends lost 1 base at V and 7 bases at J; junction bases unmatched: 10. Looked up from germline, CDR1 is SEHNR and CDR2 is FQNEAQ (reference sequence). CDR3 length: 17 amino acids. This CDR3 is CASSLVVRLAGDNEQFF. CDR3 nucleotide sequence: TGTGCCAGCAGCTTAGTGGTACGGCTAGCGGGAGATAATGAGCAGTTCTTC.

The V call is TRBV10-3, the J call TRBJ2-3; TRBD2 matches at 14 bases. Germline V gene sequence: CDR1 ENHRY, CDR2 SYGVKD. CDR3 length: 14 amino acids. V shed 7 bases, J shed 6 bases, and the junction held 3 bases outside the gene matches. CDR3 protein: CAIKTSGRDDTQYF. The CDR3 DNA sequence: TGTGCCATCAAGACTAGCGGGAGGGACGATACGCAGTATTTT.

CDR3 sequence: CASSQFQYGYTF. For the CDR3, the DNA is TGTGCCAGCAGCCAATTCCAGTATGGCTACACCTTC. The gene calls are TRBV14 and TRBJ1-2; no clear D. This CDR3 comprises 12 residues. Trimming stripped 2 bases from V and 5 bases from J, with 6 bases between. CDR1 is SGHDN, CDR2 FVKESK, per germline.

The V call is TRBV18, the J call TRBJ2-6; the D is unclear. Germline assignment: CDR1 KGHSH and CDR2 LQKENI. This CDR3 comprises 18 residues. V gave up 3 bases and J gave up 2 bases, with 17 bases separating them. DNA for the CDR3: TGTGCCAGCTCACCCTTACTATTCGGGTCCCCTGGGGCCAACGTCCTGACTTTC. Protein sequence: CASSPLLFGSPGANVLTF. Combining the CDR3 with reference TRBV18 and TRBJ2-6 gives the whole variable domain NAGVMQNPRHLVRRRGQEARLRCSPMKGHSHVYWYRQLPEEGLKFMVYLQKENIIDESGMPKERFSAEFPKEGPSILRIQQVVRGDSAAYFCASSPLLFGSPGANVLTFGAGSRLTVL.

The table lists this clonotype with a few counts. This rearrangement joins TRBV2 to TRBJ2-7, with TRBD1 as a possible D gene (6 bases). The CDR3 spans 14 residues. V was cut by 5 bases and J by 3 bases, with 14 bases left in between. Per the germline V gene, CDR1 is SNHLY and CDR2 is FYNNEI. CDR3 residues: CASSLNRDNYEQYF. The CDR3, as DNA: TGTGCCAGCAGTTTGAACCGGGACAACTACGAGCAGTACTTC.

This clonotype showed up just a few times. The chain joins TRBV5-5 to TRBJ1-2; maybe TRBD1 (6 bases). Germline assignment: CDR1 SGHKS and CDR2 YYEKEE (reference sequence). This CDR3 is 14 amino acids long. V lost 3 bases, J lost 8 bases, and 17 bases lay in between. CDR3 coding DNA: TGTGCCAGCAGCTCCGCAGGGGCCACATGGGGCTACACCTTC. It translates to CASSSAGATWGYTF.

This clonotype was observed a handful of times. The genes are TRBV4-3 and TRBJ2-7; TRBD2 matches at 8 bases. The CDR3 covers 15 residues. The germline CDR1 and CDR2 sequences are LGHNA and YSLEER. With V trimmed by 4 bases and J by 5 bases, 10 bases remained unmatched. The CDR3 nucleotides read TGCGCCAGCAGCCTAGGGACTAGGGGAGCGGACGAGCAGTACTTC. Its translation: CASSLGTRGADEQYF.

This clonotype was found a few times. V and J are TRBV29-1 and TRBJ2-2, with TRBD2 identical over 8 bases. V trimming: 5 bases; J trimming: 3 bases; junction bases outside the gene matches: 5. The CDR3 is 14 residues long. Germline CDR1 reads SQVTM; CDR2 reads ANQGSEA. The CDR3 sequence is CSVPSGGYTGELFF. The CDR3 coding sequence is TGCAGCGTTCCCTCGGGGGGGTACACCGGGGAGCTGTTTTTT.

This chain connects TRBV6-2 or TRBV6-3 to TRBJ2-1; TRBD2 matches 7 bases. The length of the CDR3 is 18 residues. The V and J ends lost 2 bases and 5 bases, in that order; junction bases with no gene match: 15. Germline values: CDR1 MNHEY, CDR2 SVGEGT. The CDR3 protein is CASSYQQTGRAYHNEQFF. The CDR3 bases are TGTGCCAGCAGTTACCAGCAAACGGGGAGGGCCTACCACAATGAGCAGTTCTTC.

The chain couples TRBV15 to TRBJ2-7; 10 bases match TRBD1. The J segment lost 6 bases and the V segment lost 5 bases, leaving 7 bases of the junction unmatched. The germline gives CDR1 LNHNV, CDR2 YYDKDF (reference sequence). This CDR3 has 14 residues. The chain's CDR3 is CATSHRDRGAEQYF. CDR3 DNA sequence: TGTGCCACCAGCCACCGGGACAGGGGTGCCGAGCAGTACTTC.

This chain links TRBV10-3 with TRBJ2-2; possible D gene TRBD2, 6 bases. Germline lookup yields CDR1 ENHRY and CDR2 SYGVKD. With 7 bases removed from V and 5 bases from J, the gap between germline ends came to 11 bases. The CDR3 length is 13 residues. The CDR3 DNA sequence: TGTGCCATCACGGAGGGGAGTACCGGGGAGCTGTTTTTT. It yields the protein CAITEGSTGELFF.

The chain links TRBV12-3 or TRBV12-4 to TRBJ1-5; D remains unclear. The germline V and J ends were trimmed by 7 bases and 4 bases, with 8 bases remaining between them. This CDR3 is 12 amino acids long. CDR3 protein: CASTLTNQPQHF. In DNA form, the CDR3 reads TGTGCCAGCACCTTAACAAATCAGCCCCAGCATTTT.

By proportion, this clonotype is medium-sized. The J gene is TRBJ1-1, the V gene TRBV27; tentatively, D is TRBD1 (6 bases). This CDR3 contains 16 residues. V shed 3 bases and J shed 5 bases, with 19 bases lying between them. The germline CDR1 and CDR2 sequences are MNHEY and SMNVEV (reference sequence). CDR3 DNA sequence: TGTGCCAGCAGTTTTTTTAGGACAGCCAGTACAACTGAAGCTTTCTTT. Translation gives CASSFFRTASTTEAFF.

V and J are TRBV5-1 and TRBJ1-1; a weak D match, TRBD1 (5 bases). This CDR3 is 15 amino acids long. V shed 4 bases and J shed 4 bases, with 17 bases lying between them. Germline CDR1 reads SGHRS; CDR2 reads YFSETQ. The CDR3 sequence is CASSETTALGTEAFF. The CDR3 nucleotides read TGCGCCAGCAGCGAAACGACAGCTTTAGGCACTGAAGCTTTCTTT.

There are a few counts of this clonotype. The genes are TRBV7-2 and TRBJ2-1, with 10 bases that match TRBD2. The ends lost 5 bases at V and 9 bases at J; junction bases unmatched: 7. Germline CDR1 and CDR2: SGHTA and FQGNSA. The CDR3 is 14 amino acids. For the CDR3, the DNA is TGTGCCAGCAGCCGAGCGGGAGGGCCTGGTGAGCAGTTCTTC. Its translation: CASSRAGGPGEQFF.

This clonotype came up a few times. The chain employs TRBV5-1 and TRBJ2-3, with 11 nucleotides matching TRBD2. V shed 4 bases and J 1 base; nucleotides not matched to a gene: 8. Germline CDR1 SGHRS, CDR2 YFSETQ. This CDR3 region has 17 residues. CDR3 nucleotides: TGCGCCAGCAGCCCCGGGACTAGCGGTCCGCGCACAGATACGCAGTATTTT. It encodes CASSPGTSGPRTDTQYF.

This chain joins TRBV20-1 and TRBJ2-1; 8 nucleotides match TRBD2. Germline trimming cut 3 bases from V and 0 bases from J; bases unmatched to any gene: 10. The germline V gene has CDR1 DFQATT and CDR2 SNEGSKA (reference sequence). The CDR3 is made up of 17 amino acids. The CDR3 here is CSARGSGKISSYNEQFF. As DNA, the CDR3 is TGCAGTGCTAGGGGTAGCGGGAAGATTAGCTCCTACAATGAGCAGTTCTTC.

This chain links TRBV3-1 with TRBJ1-2; perhaps TRBD1 as D (6 bases). V lost 4 bases to trimming and J lost 7 bases, with 19 bases between them. CDR1 LGHDT and CDR2 YNNKEL come from the germline V gene (reference sequence). This CDR3 comprises 15 residues. The CDR3, as DNA: TGTGCCAGCAGCCGAATGGACAGACCACCGGGTGGCTACACCTTC. This sequence encodes CASSRMDRPPGGYTF.

This clonotype was recorded at least ten times. J is TRBJ2-3 and V is TRBV5-1, with 9 nucleotides matching TRBD2. The length of the CDR3 is 15 residues. Germline V CDR1 and CDR2: SGHRS, YFSETQ. V was clipped by 0 bases and J by 2 bases; unmatched bases: 1. Written as DNA, the CDR3 is TGCGCCAGCAGCTTGGGACTAGCGGACACAGATACGCAGTATTTT. As protein: CASSLGLADTDTQYF. Using reference TRBV5-1 and TRBJ2-3 for the parts outside the CDR3, the full variable domain is KAGVTQTPRYLIKTRGQQVTLSCSPISGHRSVSWYQQTPGQGLQFLFEYFSETQRNKGNFPGRFSGRQFSNSRSEMNVSTLELGDSALYLCASSLGLADTDTQYFGPGTRLTVL.

The chain combines TRBV7-2 with TRBJ2-7, with 7 bases lining up with TRBD2. V lost 5 bases to trimming and J lost 5 bases; unmatched junction nucleotides: 6. The CDR3 runs to 13 residues. CDR1 and CDR2 from the germline V gene are SGHTA and FQGNSA. CDR3 in DNA: TGTGCCAGCAGCACTGGACTAGTTCACGAGCAGTACTTC. Translated: CASSTGLVHEQYF.